A selection of T cell receptor beta chains follows, all from one sample in a study of control samples from healthy donors and cancer patients. Profiled with immunoSEQ multiplex PCR; TCRdb holds only in-frame clones, not every one. The repertoire includes about 100,000 clones, just over 90% of them detected once, and 6.5% to 9.5% sits in the top ten. The specimen sequenced was blood. These receptors were obtained from a man aged 18 to 29 in good health. Both conserved end residues are part of each CDR3. The order of the fields is J gene, D gene, V gene, clone size, CDR3 DNA, CDR3 protein. The D gene is left open where the match is weak. Size is omitted from some rows. Given values are once, few, many or a class for expanded clones.

>TRBJ2-3|-|TRBV7-8|-
TGTGCCAGCAGCTACCCACCGACAGGAGGGAGCACAGATACGCAGTATTTT
CASSYPPTGGSTDTQYF
>TRBJ2-1|-|TRBV6-5|-
TGTGCCAGCAGTTACTCCAGGGGTTTGAGTGAGCAGTTCTTC
CASSYSRGLSEQFF
>TRBJ1-4|TRBD1|TRBV5-5|-
TGTGCCAGCAGCTTGCAGGGGGCAGTTCAGACTAATGAAAAACTGTTTTTT
CASSLQGAVQTNEKLFF
>TRBJ2-7|-|TRBV7-9|-
TGTGCCAGCAGCTCTCGGGGCGGAGAGCAGTACTTC
CASSSRGGEQYF
>TRBJ2-1|TRBD2|TRBV5-1|-
TGCGCCAGCAGCTTGGCTCTAGCGGGAGGCTACAATGAGCAGTTCTTC
CASSLALAGGYNEQFF
>TRBJ1-2|TRBD1|TRBV7-8|few
TGTGCCAGCAGCTCGGGACAGCCCGACCGCTATGGCTACACCTTC
CASSSGQPDRYGYTF
>TRBJ2-1|-|TRBV19|-
TGTGCCAGTAGTATTAAGGGGCGGACAACCTACAATGAGCAGTTCTTC
CASSIKGRTTYNEQFF
>TRBJ1-2|-|TRBV6-2/TRBV6-3|once
TGTGCCAGCAGTTACCAGGGTCGCTATGGCTACACCTTC
CASSYQGRYGYTF
>TRBJ1-2|-|TRBV30|-
TGTGCCTGGAGTTCTCTAGAGAATCTCTATGGCTACACCTTC
CAWSSLENLYGYTF
>TRBJ1-2|-|TRBV12-3/TRBV12-4|-
TGTGCCAGCAGTTTACGAAGCGTAGCGACATACACCTTC
CASSLRSVATYTF
>TRBJ1-2|-|TRBV29-1|once
TGCAGCGTTGTCCTCTCACCCCCGTCTATATCCAGAGGCTACACCTTC
CSVVLSPPSISRGYTF
>TRBJ1-2|-|TRBV2|-
TGTGCCAGCATTTTCGTGGAGGGGTTGGACTATGGCTACACCTTC
CASIFVEGLDYGYTF
>TRBJ1-3|-|TRBV11-2|few
TGTGCCAGCAGCCACGGGGGCGGAAACACCATATATTTT
CASSHGGGNTIYF
>TRBJ2-3|-|TRBV27|-
TGTGCCAGCAGTATAAACCCCACGGGGGGCGGTCGCGTTACGCAGTATTTT
CASSINPTGGGRVTQYF
>TRBJ2-1|-|TRBV7-2|few
TGTGCCAGCAGCTTATCCACGGGAGACGAGCAGTTCTTC
CASSLSTGDEQFF
>TRBJ1-1|-|TRBV15|-
TGTGCCACCAGCAGAAGGAAGACAGAGAACACTGAAGCTTTCTTT
CATSRRKTENTEAFF
>TRBJ2-7|-|TRBV5-6|-
TGTGCCAGCAGCTTGTTTGAGGGCACTTTTTCCTACGAGCAGTACTTC
CASSLFEGTFSYEQYF
>TRBJ1-6|-|TRBV14|-
TGTGCCAGCAGTCAGGGGACGGTCCTCAATTCACCCCTCCACTTT
CASSQGTVLNSPLHF
>TRBJ2-3|TRBD2|TRBV2|-
TGTGCCACCCTCCTAGCGGGGGAATCCCCGGGTGGGTCAGATACGCAGTATTTT
CATLLAGESPGGSDTQYF
>TRBJ2-1|-|TRBV19|-
TGTGCCAGTAGTATCCAGGGGATGTCCTACAATGAGCAGTTCTTC
CASSIQGMSYNEQFF
>TRBJ1-1|-|TRBV3-1/TRBV3-2|-
TGTGCCAGCAGCCAGGAGCGGGGGGTCACTGAAGCTTTCTTT
CASSQERGVTEAFF
>TRBJ2-7|TRBD1|TRBV5-1|-
TGCGCCAGCAGCTTGGGGCCAGGGGGCACCTTCTACGAGCAGTACTTC
CASSLGPGGTFYEQYF
>TRBJ1-2|-|TRBV3-1/TRBV3-2|-
TGTGCCAGCAGCCAGGGTGCGTATGGCTACACCTTC
CASSQGAYGYTF
>TRBJ1-6|TRBD1|TRBV24-1|-
TGTGCCACCAGCGAACGGCCGGGACAGGGGTTTTCACCCCTCCACTTT
CATSERPGQGFSPLHF
>TRBJ1-6|TRBD1|TRBV5-6|-
TGTGCCAGCAGCTTAATGGGACAGGGTAGCCCACCCCTCCACTTT
CASSLMGQGSPPLHF
>TRBJ2-3|-|TRBV5-6|-
TGTGCCAGCAGCTGGTCGGGGGGCGTGAGCACAGATACGCAGTATTTT
CASSWSGGVSTDTQYF
>TRBJ1-2|-|TRBV5-6|-
TGTGCCAGCAGCTTGGAGGACCAACTCTATGGCTACACCTTC
CASSLEDQLYGYTF
>TRBJ2-5|TRBD1|TRBV2|once
TGTGCCAGCAGTGCTTTATCGACAGGGGGATACCAAGAGACCCAGTACTTC
CASSALSTGGYQETQYF
>TRBJ2-5|-|TRBV2|-
TGTGCCAGCAGAGGGAGGGGTTTAGGGGGAGAGACCCAGTACTTC
CASRGRGLGGETQYF
>TRBJ2-7|-|TRBV11-1|-
TGTGCCAGCAGCTTAGCGGGAGTTGCCTACGAGCAGTACTTC
CASSLAGVAYEQYF
>TRBJ1-1|-|TRBV19|-
TGTGCCAGTAGGCCCGTCCTGACAGGAACTTCGAACACTGAAGCTTTCTTT
CASRPVLTGTSNTEAFF
>TRBJ1-3|TRBD1|TRBV28|-
TGTGCCAGCAGAACGGACAGGGCCAACTCTGGAAACACCATATATTTT
CASRTDRANSGNTIYF
>TRBJ2-2|TRBD2|TRBV10-3|few
TGTGCCATCAGTGGGGTACCGGGACTAGCGGGGGAGAACACCGGGGAGCTGTTTTTT
CAISGVPGLAGENTGELFF
>TRBJ1-3|-|TRBV13|-
TGTGCCAGCAGCTACGGTCCGCCAGAGCGGGTCGGTGGAAACACCATATATTTT
CASSYGPPERVGGNTIYF
>TRBJ1-6|-|TRBV7-6|-
TGTGCCAGCAGCTTACAAGGGATCAATTCACCCCTCCACTTT
CASSLQGINSPLHF
>TRBJ1-4|-|TRBV5-1|-
TGCGCCAGCAGCTTGGGGCCGGGTGAAAAACTGTTTTTT
CASSLGPGEKLFF
>TRBJ1-5|-|TRBV6-1|-
TGTGCCAGCAGTGAACGATCGGGACCCCAGCATTTT
CASSERSGPQHF
>TRBJ1-6|-|TRBV7-8|-
TGTGCCAGCAGCACACCGACCCCCGCGAGCTCCTATAATTCACCCCTCCACTTT
CASSTPTPASSYNSPLHF
>TRBJ1-2|TRBD1|TRBV10-2|once
TGCGCCAGCAGACCCCCGGGACAGGGACGTGGCTACACCTTC
CASRPPGQGRGYTF
>TRBJ1-2|-|TRBV5-1|-
TGCGCCAGCAGCCTATTCCCGGACGGGGATTACTATGGCTACACCTTC
CASSLFPDGDYYGYTF
>TRBJ1-2|TRBD1|TRBV6-5|-
TGTGCCAGCAGGAGGGACAGTGTCTATGGCTACACCTTC
CASRRDSVYGYTF
>TRBJ1-1|-|TRBV11-2|-
TGTGCCAGCAGCTTAGCGCAGGGCCGGCCTGAAGCTTTCTTT
CASSLAQGRPEAFF
>TRBJ2-3|-|TRBV24-1|-
TGTGCCACCAGTGATTCCGGACGGGGGCCGTACACAGATACGCAGTATTTT
CATSDSGRGPYTDTQYF
>TRBJ1-2|TRBD1|TRBV6-6|-
TGTGCCAGCAGTTCCCGACAGGGGGAGATCTATGGCTACACCTTC
CASSSRQGEIYGYTF